Listed below are T cell receptor beta chains from one sample, sequenced in a study of blood T cell repertoires in COVID-19. Generated by immunoSEQ multiplex PCR, the TCRdb table keeps only in-frame clones and is missing some. This sample yields approximately 220,000 clones, of which 87% are seen a single time; roughly 2.6% belongs to the top ten. Input material: PBMCs or T cells enriched from blood (not recorded which). All receptors derive from a woman aged 25 to 39 with acute COVID-19. Both conserved end residues are trimmed from each CDR3. The order of the fields is J gene, V gene, CDR3 protein.

>TRBJ2-7|TRBV7-9
ASSFGTSYFYEQY
>TRBJ2-7|TRBV5-1
ASSSGTGRYEQY
>TRBJ1-1|TRBV4-3
ASSQGPGVDTEAF
>TRBJ2-6|TRBV6-2/TRBV6-3
ASSYPGTTGANVLT
>TRBJ1-2|TRBV7-6
ASSFSIRAEDGYT
>TRBJ2-3|TRBV5-4
ASSLGGRDTDTQY
>TRBJ1-4|TRBV4-1
ASSQPTGTLEKLF
>TRBJ2-1|TRBV14
ASSQVRDRGYNEQF
>TRBJ1-5|TRBV18
ASSPLAGNQPQH
>TRBJ1-1|TRBV10-3
AITWGGATEAF
>TRBJ2-3|TRBV5-4
ASSLRTRGTDTQY
>TRBJ1-6|TRBV6-5
ASSYLGVGGSPLH
>TRBJ1-2|TRBV5-1
ASSFTGVGGYT
>TRBJ2-2|TRBV30
AWSTRRVTGELF
>TRBJ1-1|TRBV12-3/TRBV12-4
ASSRDTNTEAF
>TRBJ2-7|TRBV10-3
AISESVTGGYEQY
>TRBJ1-1|TRBV7-2
ASSLAVRVNTEAF
>TRBJ1-4|TRBV20-1
SASQNNEKLF
>TRBJ2-7|TRBV13
ASSLGLRGSYEQY
>TRBJ1-4|TRBV6-2/TRBV6-3
ASSWGREKLF
>TRBJ2-7|TRBV7-8
ASSSTGAEQY
>TRBJ1-3|TRBV7-2
ASSLAGGILSGNTIY
>TRBJ1-2|TRBV5-1
ASSLDREVYGYT
>TRBJ2-5|TRBV30
AWSNGRGTETQY
>TRBJ1-1|TRBV6-1
ASSEAAGAGNTEAF
>TRBJ1-5|TRBV6-2/TRBV6-3
ASSTNREGRQPQH
>TRBJ1-4|TRBV6-1
ASSGQGRKLF
>TRBJ2-2|TRBV28
ATGTGETGELF
>TRBJ1-2|TRBV7-2
ASSLEWRVGYT
>TRBJ2-4|TRBV29-1
SVVEQGTGAKNIQY
>TRBJ1-5|TRBV28
ASIGTGMGNQPQH
>TRBJ2-1|TRBV7-2
ASSLRYNEQF
>TRBJ2-1|TRBV4-1
ASSQVPRAGGLYYDEQF
>TRBJ1-2|TRBV7-8
ASSLRGQVTGYT
>TRBJ1-2|TRBV28
ASSSVGTGALGSYT
>TRBJ2-3|TRBV7-8
ASSLGTTSTDTQY
>TRBJ1-1|TRBV5-6
ASSLEQDNTEAF
>TRBJ1-5|TRBV4-1
ASSQDRSGGGNQPQH
>TRBJ1-1|TRBV19
ASSIVPRGITEAF
>TRBJ1-3|TRBV7-2
ASSLATGGNTIY
>TRBJ1-3|TRBV11-3
ASSGGTGPSGNTIY
>TRBJ1-2|TRBV25-1
ASSDPVPAEGAYGYT
>TRBJ1-4|TRBV7-9
ASSLGDRGSNEKLF
>TRBJ1-6|TRBV6-5
ASSPQGDNSPLH
>TRBJ1-1|TRBV5-1
ASSFLQGEQGEAF
>TRBJ1-1|TRBV27
ASSTGTDSVEAF
>TRBJ1-6|TRBV4-3
ASSPDREQNSPLH
>TRBJ1-2|TRBV21-1
ASLAGTGANYGYT
>TRBJ2-1|TRBV6-5
ASIPGQGGRDEQF
>TRBJ2-2|TRBV3-1/TRBV3-2
ASSPTGGHNTGELF